Following are 27 T cell receptor beta chains from one sample sequenced in a study of response to subunit inactivated influenza vaccine. TCRdb re-analysed the RT-PCR reads in MiXCR, keeping a single row per CDR3 protein. The sample yields about 800,000 distinct CDR3 sequences, over 20% seen once. The sample in question was PBMCs from blood, obtained roughly 5 days after vaccination. These receptors were collected from a man aged 50 to 60 who received an inactivated influenza vaccine.

This clonotype was seen a handful of times. CDR3 loop: CASSYGGRVDTQYF. The CDR3 region has the DNA TGTGCCAGCAGTTACGGGGGCAGGGTTGATACGCAGTATTTT. The chain links TRBV6-5 to TRBJ2-3, with a tentative D call TRBD1 (6 bases). CDR1 and CDR2 (germline): MNHEY, SVGAGI. Trimming left V 2 bases short and J 6 bases short, with 12 bases between. This CDR3 is built from 14 residues.

This clonotype showed up just once. The V call is TRBV11-2, the J call TRBJ2-1, with 8 bases identical to TRBD2. Germline V gene lookup returns CDR1 SGHAT and CDR2 FQNNGV. The V segment lost 0 bases and the J segment 3 bases; nucleotides outside the gene matches: 4. CDR3 length: 16 residues. DNA of the CDR3: TGTGCCAGCAGCTTAGACCGCGGGGGGTTCTACAATGAGCAGTTCTTC. Translation gives CASSLDRGGFYNEQFF.

The rearrangement links TRBV20-1 to TRBJ2-2, with a tentative D call TRBD1 (5 bases). The CDR3 extends over 12 amino acids. CDR1 and CDR2 (germline): DFQATT, SNEGSKA (reference sequence). V was cut by 6 bases and J by 5 bases, with 10 bases left in between. In DNA, the CDR3 is TGCAGTGCCCCGACAGAAACCGGGGAGCTGTTTTTT. Amino acid sequence: CSAPTETGELFF.

This clonotype has just a few counts. This chain's CDR3 is CAISGKGGTGELFF. The DNA for the CDR3 is TGTGCCATCAGTGGCAAGGGTGGCACCGGGGAGCTGTTTTTT. The gene calls are TRBV10-3 and TRBJ2-2; D gene unclear. The germline V gene encodes CDR1 ENHRY and CDR2 SYGVKD. This CDR3 has 14 amino acids. V was clipped by 4 bases and J by 4 bases, with 10 bases between them.

Points on this clonotype: This may come from a read error, since a much larger clone is one base off. The chain carries TRBV7-2 and TRBJ2-7, with 8 bases aligning to TRBD1. CDR1 SGHTA and CDR2 FQGNSA come from the germline V gene. The ends lost 5 bases at V and 3 bases at J; junction bases unmatched: 3. This CDR3 region has 13 residues. DNA of the CDR3: TGTGCCAGCAGCCATACAGGGGGCTACGAGCAGTACTTC. Translation: CASSHTGGYEQYF.

This clonotype was counted a single time. This chain connects TRBV9 to TRBJ1-3, with D possibly being TRBD1 (5 bases). Trimming took 3 bases from V and 0 from J, leaving 7 bases between them. Germline lookup yields CDR1 SGDLS and CDR2 YYNGEE. The CDR3 spans 14 residues. The CDR3 nucleotides are TGTGCCAGCAGCGCAGGGATCTCTGGAAACACCATATATTTT. Its translation is CASSAGISGNTIYF.

The chain joins TRBV2 to TRBJ2-3, with D perhaps matching TRBD1 (6 bases). The germline V gene encodes CDR1 SNHLY and CDR2 FYNNEI. Trimming shortened V by 9 bases and J by 2 bases, and 18 bases separated the two germline ends. The CDR3 is made up of 15 amino acids. This CDR3 reads CARVKQGTPTDTQYF. Here the CDR3 DNA reads TGTGCCAGGGTAAAGCAGGGGACCCCCACAGATACGCAGTATTTT.

The chain joins TRBV11-1 to TRBJ1-4; possibly TRBD1 for D (5 bases). Trimming left V 5 bases short and J 3 bases short, with 22 bases between. Germline V lookup: CDR1 SGHAT, CDR2 FQDESV (reference sequence). CDR3 length equals 18 residues. This chain's CDR3 is CASSPGTYGQGANEKLFF. The DNA of the CDR3 is TGTGCCAGCAGCCCGGGCACCTACGGTCAGGGTGCTAATGAAAAACTGTTTTTT. The entire variable domain, with the rest obtained from reference TRBV11-1 and TRBJ1-4, is as follows: EAEVAQSPRYKITEKSQAVAFWCDPISGHATLYWYRQILGQGPELLVQFQDESVVDDSQLPKDRFSAERLKGVDSTLKIQPAELGDSAMYLCASSPGTYGQGANEKLFFGSGTQLSVL.

The rearrangement uses TRBV7-2 and TRBJ2-2, with a weak D call TRBD1 (5 bases). The CDR3 spans 14 residues. Looked up from germline, CDR1 is SGHTA and CDR2 is FQGNSA. Trimming shortened V by 6 bases and J by 1 base, and 9 bases separated the two germline ends. Here the CDR3 reads CASSLQVNTGELFF. The DNA for the CDR3 is TGTGCCAGCAGTCTACAGGTGAACACCGGGGAGCTGTTTTTT. The variable domain in full, with the rest retrieved from reference TRBV7-2 and TRBJ2-2, is GAGVSQSPSNKVTEKGKDVELRCDPISGHTALYWYRQSLGQGLEFLIYFQGNSAPDKSGLPSDRFSAERTGGSVSTLTIQRTQQEDSAVYLCASSLQVNTGELFFGEGSRLTVL.

V usage is TRBV5-5 and J usage is TRBJ2-6; 7 bases are a match to TRBD1. The CDR3 is made up of 18 amino acids. CDR1 and CDR2 from the germline V gene are SGHKS and YYEKEE (reference sequence). Losses at the gene ends were 2 bases for V and 4 bases for J; bases not matched to a gene: 12. The CDR3 nucleotides read TGTGCCAGCAGCTTCCGGGACAGTTTCCTAGGGGGGGCCAACGTCCTGACTTTC. Encoded protein: CASSFRDSFLGGANVLTF.

This clonotype has a handful of counts. J is TRBJ1-2 and V is TRBV5-1, with 8 bases identical to TRBD1. V shed 4 bases, J shed 11 bases, and the junction held 13 bases outside the gene matches. The germline V gene encodes CDR1 SGHRS and CDR2 YFSETQ. CDR3 length equals 14 residues. The CDR3 protein is CASSPRTGSAGYTF. DNA of the CDR3: TGCGCCAGCAGCCCCAGGACAGGGAGTGCCGGATACACCTTC. The whole variable domain, remainder taken from reference TRBV5-1 and TRBJ1-2, is KAGVTQTPRYLIKTRGQQVTLSCSPISGHRSVSWYQQTPGQGLQFLFEYFSETQRNKGNFPGRFSGRQFSNSRSEMNVSTLELGDSALYLCASSPRTGSAGYTFGSGTRLTVV.

The chain carries TRBV29-1 and TRBJ1-1; no firm D call. The germline CDR1 and CDR2 sequences are SQVTM and ANQGSEA. The CDR3 consists of 11 residues. Trimming cost V 5 bases and J 6 bases, with 10 bases left between them. The CDR3 DNA reads TGCAGCGTTCCGAACGGAGCTGAAGCTTTCTTT. It yields the protein CSVPNGAEAFF.

V is TRBV5-1 and J is TRBJ1-6; no clear D. This CDR3 comprises 15 residues. With 0 bases removed from V and 3 bases from J, the gap between germline ends came to 7 bases. Germline CDR1 and CDR2: SGHRS and YFSETQ. This CDR3 reads CASSLAGDYNSPLHF. In nucleotides, the CDR3 is TGCGCCAGCAGCTTGGCCGGGGACTATAATTCACCCCTCCACTTT.

CDR3: CSVAPGTGSQPQHF. The CDR3 DNA reads as TGCAGCGTAGCCCCCGGGACAGGGAGTCAGCCCCAGCATTTT. The chain links TRBV29-1 to TRBJ1-5, with 9 bases fitting TRBD1. CDR3 size: 14 residues. CDR1 and CDR2 (germline): SQVTM, ANQGSEA. V was pared by 6 bases and J by 6 bases, with 9 bases of the junction left unmatched.

The V and J genes are TRBV6-5 and TRBJ2-7, with a tentative D call TRBD1 (5 bases). The CDR3 spans 15 residues. V shed 2 bases and J shed 3 bases, with 14 bases lying between them. The V gene's germline CDR1 is MNHEY and CDR2 SVGAGI. CDR3 DNA sequence: TGTGCCAGCAGTTACGGTTTTGGGGCTTACTACGAGCAGTACTTC. Its translation is CASSYGFGAYYEQYF.

This clonotype was picked up a small number of times. CDR3 sequence: CASSPFASTDTQYF. CDR3 DNA: TGTGCCAGCAGCCCGTTTGCCAGCACAGATACGCAGTATTTT. V is TRBV7-2 and J is TRBJ2-3, with no clear D. The CDR3 runs to 14 residues. Trimming removed 5 bases from V and 0 bases from J, with 9 bases in between. Germline lookup yields CDR1 SGHTA and CDR2 FQGNSA.

The chain employs TRBV29-1 and TRBJ1-2; D gene unclear. CDR1 SQVTM and CDR2 ANQGSEA come from the germline V gene. The CDR3 covers 12 residues. Trimming stripped 4 bases from V and 6 bases from J, with 12 bases between. The chain's CDR3 is CSVVRRAHGYTF. CDR3 coding DNA: TGCAGCGTTGTCCGCCGGGCCCATGGCTACACCTTC.

The rearrangement joins TRBV6-1 to TRBJ2-1, with TRBD2 matching over 8 bases. The length of the CDR3 is 17 residues. Per germline, CDR1 MNHNS and CDR2 SASEGT. J was trimmed by 0 bases and V by 6 bases; bases with no gene match: 10. CDR3 region: CASRLSGGLSSYNEQFF. CDR3 nucleotides: TGTGCCAGCAGATTAAGCGGGGGATTGAGCTCCTACAATGAGCAGTTCTTC.

The chain carries TRBV4-3 and TRBJ1-5; D uncertain. Germline V gives CDR1 LGHNA, CDR2 YSLEER. The CDR3 has 15 residues. V shed 1 base and J shed 4 bases, with 11 bases lying between them. CDR3 DNA sequence: TGCGCCAGCAGCCAAGCGGTTGCGGCTAATCAGCCCCAGCATTTT. Translation gives CASSQAVAANQPQHF.

The chain couples TRBV7-8 to TRBJ1-2, with D tentatively TRBD1 (6 bases). Trimming removed 5 bases at V and 5 bases at J, with 21 bases between. Looked up from germline, CDR1 is SGHVS and CDR2 is FQNEAQ. The CDR3 length is 16 residues. CDR3 protein: CASSTPPGQPLYGYTF. The CDR3 nucleotides read TGTGCCAGCAGCACACCTCCGGGACAACCTTTGTATGGCTACACCTTC.

This clonotype turned up a few times. The V and J genes are TRBV9 and TRBJ2-1, with D maybe TRBD1 (6 bases). V dropped 6 bases and J dropped 4 bases, with 11 bases sitting between them. The CDR3 covers 13 residues. CDR1 and CDR2 from the germline V gene are SGDLS and YYNGEE. Here the CDR3 reads CASTGQKYNEQFF. The CDR3 DNA is TGTGCCAGCACGGGACAAAAATACAATGAGCAGTTCTTC.

The gene calls are TRBV12-3 or TRBV12-4 and TRBJ2-2, with D possibly called TRBD1 or TRBD2 (5 bases each). The germline V and J ends were trimmed by 3 bases and 6 bases, with 14 bases remaining between them. There are 15 residues in the CDR3. The CDR3 sequence: CASSFVGGAPGELFF. CDR3 sequence (DNA): TGTGCCAGCAGTTTTGTTGGGGGTGCTCCCGGGGAGCTGTTTTTT.

This clonotype was detected a few times. The CDR3 loop is CASSWGQGYTEAFF. In nucleotides, the CDR3 is TGCGCCAGCAGCTGGGGACAGGGATACACTGAAGCTTTCTTT. V is TRBV5-1 and J is TRBJ1-1; 9 bases line up with TRBD1. Germline V gives CDR1 SGHRS, CDR2 YFSETQ. V lost 3 bases and J lost 3; bases outside the gene matches: 3. This CDR3 region has 14 residues.

The chain is built from TRBV20-1 and TRBJ1-4; 10 bases fit TRBD1. CDR1 is DFQATT and CDR2 is SNEGSKA in the germline V gene (reference sequence). The V segment lost 5 bases and the J segment 8 bases; nucleotides outside the gene matches: 14. The CDR3 is 16 amino acids. CDR3 loop: CSASGTGVVLNEKLFF. The CDR3 DNA sequence: TGCAGTGCTTCCGGGACAGGGGTCGTTTTGAACGAAAAACTGTTTTTT.

The chain uses TRBV7-2 and TRBJ2-1; the D call may be TRBD1 or TRBD2 (7 bases each). The CDR3 covers 12 residues. Deletions cut 10 bases from V and 7 bases from J, with 14 bases between. Germline values: CDR1 SGHTA, CDR2 FQGNSA. This chain's CDR3 is CATRGGLNEQFF. CDR3 nucleotide sequence: TGTGCCACCAGGGGGGGTCTGAATGAGCAGTTCTTC.

This chain links TRBV15 with TRBJ1-5; tentative D call: TRBD1 (5 bases). From germline, CDR1 is LNHNV and CDR2 YYDKDF (reference sequence). This CDR3 region has 16 residues. V lost 1 base and J lost 3, with 13 bases in between. CDR3 in amino acids: CATSRGDGALNQPQHF. The CDR3 nucleotides read TGTGCCACCAGCAGAGGTGACGGGGCCCTCAATCAGCCCCAGCATTTT.

The rearrangement links TRBV3-1 to TRBJ2-1, with 8 nucleotides matching TRBD2. From germline, CDR1 is LGHDT and CDR2 YNNKEL (reference sequence). This CDR3 spans 14 amino acids. V lost 1 base and J lost 7; bases outside the gene matches: 3. The CDR3 DNA reads TGTGCCAGCAGCCAAGCTAGCGGGTGGAATGAGCAGTTCTTC. Protein sequence: CASSQASGWNEQFF.